This note documents a single T cell receptor (beta chain) sequence. Its antigen is unknown. No base-level quality is on record; no much larger clone is a single base apart. This sample was taken from a study of shared clonotypes between healthy human individuals (dated by TCRdb to 2018 to 2020). With regard to the full study: A few men and two women, aged 18 to 49 years, made up the cohort. Per donor, three plates each were used for CD4 naive and CD4 memory, two for CD8 naive, and one for CD8 memory. Libraries were prepared and TCR repertoires were sequenced by different laboratories using diverse techniques, in order to increase sequencing depth and limit assay-specific biases. Between about 0.94 and 10 billion PBMCs per donor were obtained by leukapheresis. To estimate repertoire size and how much clonotype sharing occurs between individuals, the study deeply sequenced the blood TCR repertoires of about five healthy adults. What the study reported, not specific to this receptor: Pairwise subsampling led to the expectation that sequencing depth would affect the degree of clonotype sharing among donors. Sampling was restricted to blood, and TCR repertoires in tissues likely differ from the TCR repertoires found in blood. Rarefaction of sorted-subset datasets indicated incomplete sequencing despite the large sequencing depth. Naive subsets generally had larger estimated clonotype richness than memory subsets. Compared with non-shared clonotypes, the clonotypes found in all four sorted-subset donors had higher generation probabilities. Because the study included a small number of donors, the genetic and exposure-history diversity represented was limited. Sharing across several donors was observed for approximately 5% of naive CD4, 3% to 3.5% of naive CD8, about 2.3% of memory CD4, and around 0.4% of memory CD8 clonotypes.

Using the deep immunoSEQ assay, multiplex PCR amplified TCR CDR3 regions from genomic DNA. Genomic DNA extracted from each cell subset was distributed evenly over all wells of several immunoSEQ 96-well plates, and each plate served as one replicate. For sorted subsets, roughly 200 ng of genomic DNA, equivalent to around 29,000 T cell genomes, went into each replicate PCR. Purified libraries were measured with a Qubit 3.0 fluorometer, size-checked on a Bioanalyzer 2100, and measured again with the KAPA Library Quantification kit. Every immunoSEQ 96-well plate was sequenced on a separate single-read 150-cycle Illumina NextSeq 550 flow cell. From the authors' description of their analysis: Because only junctional sequences without quality scores were contained in the immunoSEQ output, filtering matching that applied to full-length reads could not be performed. To assign V/J genes and CDR3, sequences were annotated against IMGT germline references using PyIR, a Python wrapper for IgBLAST v1.9. Reads were removed for weak V/J assignments (E-value above 1e-6), missing CDR3, stop codons, out-of-frame junctions, or ambiguous translated residues. A V3J clonotype was defined by an identical inferred V gene, J gene, and CDR3 amino acid sequence. To compute the percentage overlap between repertoires, the number of shared unique clonotypes was divided by the size of the smaller repertoire. Repertoire richness was assessed with RTK rarefaction, the Chao1 estimator, and Recon v2.1 estimates of unobserved clonotypes. Generation probabilities were computed with OLGA for all TCRbeta clonotypes obtained by the gDNA method from a few donors. TCRdb provides this immuneACCESS table in a form limited to in-frame rearrangements. Some clones are lacking; in checked studies, under half of them reflect an unresolved V gene, and why the rest are absent is not known. The V and J calls and clone size come from that table; D and trimming were worked out from the DNA. Recorded for this sample are approximately 700,000 clones; around 78% of them occurred a single time. 1.5% to 2% of the sample is in the top ten clones.

Donors were healthy HIV-negative adults with no recently reported acute infections or vaccinations. Every donor was a Caucasian adult living in Nashville, Tennessee, USA. Magnetic negative selection was used to enrich CD4+ T cells, after which naive cells were positively selected on CD45RA and the negative fraction became the memory subset. Blood was collected by leukapheresis, and PBMCs were isolated by Ficoll-Histopaque density gradient centrifugation and then cryopreserved in liquid nitrogen vapor phase. Analytical flow cytometry was used to check the purity and quantity of every magnetically sorted T cell population. Genomic DNA was isolated from each sorted fraction and quantified by UV absorbance on a Nanodrop 2000c. The clonotype comes from a woman in her thirties in good health. The sequenced material came from memory CD4+ T cells sorted from blood. According to the study, the label for this sample's cell subset or site signals: CD45RA-negative fraction.

The CDR3 protein sequence reads: CASSLGDRRNEKLFF. The DNA reads TGCGCCAGCAGCTTGGGGGACAGGAGGAACGAAAAACTGTTTTTT. This chain is built from TRBV5-1 and TRBJ1-4; 8 of the junction bases match TRBD1. V loses 0 bases at its end and J loses 8 bases; junction bases beyond the gene matches: 6. From cysteine to phenylalanine, the CDR3 is 15 amino acids long. CDR3 DNA only is kept here, 45 bases in frame from base 1. For CDR1 and CDR2, the germline V gene lists SGHRS and YFSETQ. Beyond the CDR3, the reference TRBV5-1 and TRBJ1-4 genes provide the residues; the full variable domain reads: KAGVTQTPRYLIKTRGQQVTLSCSPISGHRSVSWYQQTPGQGLQFLFEYFSETQRNKGNFPGRFSGRQFSNSRSEMNVSTLELGDSALYLCASSLGDRRNEKLFFGSGTQLSVL.